These 11 T cell receptor beta chains were sequenced from one sample in a study of blood T cell repertoires in COVID-19. This table comes from immunoSEQ multiplex PCR, and its TCRdb copy is limited to in-frame clones, with some not included. The sample has about 190,000 clones, nearly 90% seen once. Sequences were obtained from peripheral blood. The source is a man in his forties or fifties with acute or convalescent COVID-19.

The CDR3 sequence: CASSGDTNNEQFF. The DNA for the CDR3 is TGTGCCAGCAGCGGGGACACAAACAATGAGCAGTTCTTC. The chain is built from TRBV6-2 or TRBV6-3 and TRBJ2-1, with D tentatively TRBD1 (6 bases). V was pared by 6 bases and J by 5 bases, with 11 bases between. This CDR3 region has 13 residues. Germline lookup yields CDR1 MNHEY and CDR2 SVGEGT.

The chain uses TRBV5-1 and TRBJ1-1; D gene unclear. V lost 0 bases and J lost 0, with 9 bases in between. Germline V gene sequence: CDR1 SGHRS, CDR2 YFSETQ. This CDR3 contains 15 residues. CDR3 region: CASSLDADLNTEAFF. CDR3 DNA: TGCGCCAGCAGCTTGGATGCGGACTTGAACACTGAAGCTTTCTTT.

The rearrangement uses TRBV7-8 and TRBJ2-2, with 7 bases matching TRBD1. The V gene's germline CDR1 is SGHVS and CDR2 FQNEAQ. This CDR3 spans 16 amino acids. After removal of 1 base from V and 6 bases from J, the junction contained 8 bases not matched to a gene. The CDR3 reads CASSLGRTGWAGELFF. The CDR3 bases are TGTGCCAGCAGCTTAGGCCGGACAGGCTGGGCCGGGGAGCTGTTTTTT.

V gene TRBV5-8 combines with J gene TRBJ2-7; a possible D gene is TRBD2 (6 bases). This CDR3 contains 14 residues. The V end lost 3 bases, the J end lost 5 bases, and 15 bases lay between the germline ends. The V gene's germline CDR1 is SGHTS and CDR2 YDEGEE. The CDR3: CASSYTSSGNEQYF. The CDR3 DNA is TGTGCCAGCAGCTACACTAGCTCGGGGAACGAGCAGTACTTC.

The chain combines TRBV2 with TRBJ2-1; 12 nucleotides line up with TRBD1. This CDR3 has 13 amino acids. J gave up 9 bases and V 11 bases, and 8 bases lay outside the gene matches. Germline CDR1 and CDR2: SNHLY and FYNNEI. DNA for the CDR3: TGTGCCGGATCCGGGACAGGGGGCTTTGAGCAGTTCTTC. This gives the protein CAGSGTGGFEQFF.

The genes are TRBV11-2 and TRBJ2-1, with 8 nucleotides matching TRBD2. Germline CDR1 SGHAT, CDR2 FQNNGV. V dropped 2 bases and J dropped 0; count of bases not matched to a gene: 9. The CDR3 is made up of 18 amino acids. The CDR3 sequence: CASSLLNPLAASYNEQFF. CDR3 in DNA: TGTGCCAGCAGCTTATTGAACCCACTAGCGGCCTCCTACAATGAGCAGTTCTTC.

The rearrangement links TRBV7-2 to TRBJ2-2; possible D gene TRBD1, 5 bases. The V gene's germline CDR1 is SGHTA and CDR2 FQGNSA. The CDR3 extends over 15 amino acids. Trimming left V 6 bases short and J 4 bases short, with 15 bases between. CDR3 DNA sequence: TGTGCCAGCAGATTGAGTGGGGCGTCCACCGGGGAGCTGTTTTTT. Translating it yields CASRLSGASTGELFF.

This chain uses TRBV4-1 with TRBJ2-1, with D maybe TRBD2 (7 bases). The V end lost 4 bases, the J end lost 3 bases, and 16 bases lay between the germline ends. The CDR3 is made up of 16 amino acids. CDR1 and CDR2 (germline): MGHRA, YSYEKL. The CDR3 loop reads CASSPWGGARYNEQFF. CDR3 bases: TGCGCCAGCAGCCCATGGGGGGGGGCTCGCTACAATGAGCAGTTCTTC.

V gene TRBV4-1 combines with J gene TRBJ2-2; tentatively, D is TRBD2 (5 bases). CDR3 length: 16 amino acids. Germline CDR1 and CDR2: MGHRA and YSYEKL. Trimming cost V 1 base and J 8 bases, with 17 bases left between them. The DNA of the CDR3 is TGCGCCAGCAGCCAAGGGCTAGCACAACGGTCGGGGGAGCTGTTTTTT. Translating gives CASSQGLAQRSGELFF.

The CDR3, as DNA: TGTGCCAGCATCAATGGGGGGGCGCGGGGAAACACCATATATTTT. Translation: CASINGGARGNTIYF. The chain uses TRBV13 and TRBJ1-3, with D possibly TRBD1 on 6 matching bases. Germline V gene sequence: CDR1 PRHDT, CDR2 FYEKMQ (reference sequence). Trimming cost V 7 bases and J 4 bases, with 17 bases left between them. The CDR3 totals 15 residues.

This clone occurred once. This sequence joins TRBV5-6 and TRBJ2-2; D possibly corresponds to TRBD1 (5 bases). The germline V gene has CDR1 SGHDT and CDR2 YYEEEE. Trimming stripped 4 bases from V and 7 bases from J, with 11 bases between. The CDR3 sequence is 13 residues long. CDR3 DNA sequence: TGTGCCAGCAGCAGACCAGGGCTCGGGGAGCTGTTTTTT. It yields the protein CASSRPGLGELFF.